These 20 T cell receptor beta chains were sequenced from one sample in a study of tumor-infiltrating lymphocytes in primary liver carcinoma. Production of TCR beta cDNA used 400 to 600 ng total RNA together with a constant-region primer. The TCR beta library was amplified through three nested multiplex PCR rounds in a modified ARM-PCR procedure. TRBV1-TRBV30 forward primers paired with a C-beta reverse primer were used in the first two PCR rounds, which ran approximately 11 cycles each. TCRdb independently ran MiXCR on the multiplex PCR reads; one entry per CDR3 protein. Among some 180,000 distinct CDR3 sequences, about 55% were seen once, and the ten largest hold around three quarters. Blood RNA was derived from unsorted whole blood, and germline DNA was extracted too. Sequenced sample: peripheral blood. The receptor set was obtained from a man aged 40-49 years with primary liver carcinoma and hepatitis B virus infection.

This clonotype was observed at least ten times. The chain joins TRBV11-2 to TRBJ2-2; D ambiguous. Looked up from germline, CDR1 is SGHAT and CDR2 is FQNNGV. CDR3 length: 15 residues. Trimming stripped 5 bases from V and 0 bases from J, with 10 bases between. As DNA, the CDR3 is TGTGCCAGCAGCCCTCGGTGGGCGAACACCGGGGAGCTGTTTTTT. It yields the protein CASSPRWANTGELFF.

Turning to this clonotype: One end of the junction is discordant with germline, which a read error may explain. The CDR3 spells CASNLGREGSAFF. CDR3 bases: TGTGCCAGCAACTTGGGACGGGAGGGGTCTGCTTTCTTT. The V gene is TRBV5-5, the J gene TRBJ1-1; TRBD1 might be the D (5 bases). The CDR3 totals 13 residues. Germline lookup yields CDR1 SGHKS and CDR2 YYEKEE (reference sequence).

With regard to this clonotype: Compared with germline, one end of the junction differs, possibly owing to a read error. This chain joins TRBV29-1 and TRBJ2-5; 8 bases line up with TRBD2. The CDR3 has 14 amino acids. Germline CDR1 reads SQVTM; CDR2 reads ANQGSEA. The CDR3 reads CSVELGLAGRTRYF. The CDR3 DNA reads as TGCAGCGTTGAATTGGGGCTAGCGGGCAGGACCCGGTACTTC. Using reference TRBV29-1 and TRBJ2-5 for the parts outside the CDR3, the full variable domain is SAVISQKPSRDICQRGTSLTIQCQVDSQVTMMFWYRQQPGQSLTLIATANQGSEATYESGFVIDKFPISRPNLTFSTLTVSNMSPEDSSIYLCSVELGLAGRTRYFGPGTRLLVL.

The rearrangement links TRBV11-2 to TRBJ2-7; 9 nucleotides align to TRBD1. The CDR3 extends over 13 amino acids. After removal of 6 bases from V and 1 base from J, the junction contained 1 base not matched to a gene. Germline assignment: CDR1 SGHAT and CDR2 FQNNGV. The CDR3 nucleotides are TGTGCCAGCAGAGGGACAGGGTCCTACGAGCAGTACTTC. It is translated as CASRGTGSYEQYF.

The V call is TRBV18, the J call TRBJ1-5; D perhaps matches TRBD1 (5 bases). The CDR3 loop spans 14 amino acids. V was pared by 2 bases and J by 3 bases, with 8 bases between. Germline V gene sequence: CDR1 KGHSH, CDR2 LQKENI. The CDR3 sequence: CASSPGGDNQPQHF. CDR3 in DNA: TGTGCCAGCTCACCAGGAGGGGACAATCAGCCCCAGCATTTT.

About this clonotype itself: No conserved phenylalanine or tryptophan is present at the end of the CDR3, so a read error is the likely explanation. The chain carries TRBV6-5 and TRBJ2-2, with D possibly TRBD2 on 5 matching bases. This CDR3 has 14 amino acids. Germline V gene data show CDR1 as MNHEY and CDR2 as SVGAGI. CDR3 DNA: TGTGCCAGCAGTTACTCGAAGAGCACCGGGGAACTGTTTTTG. Encoded protein: CASSYSKSTGELFL.

Concerning this clonotype itself: Being one base from a much bigger clone, this may be a read error. The genes are TRBV4-1 and TRBJ2-5; possibly TRBD2 for D (5 bases). Germline CDR1 MGHRA, CDR2 YSYEKL. This CDR3 is 13 amino acids long. CDR3 bases: TGCGCCAGCAGCCAAGGACTGTGGGAGACCCAGTGCTTC. Residues: CASSQGLWETQCF.

Comment on this clonotype: At one boundary the junction diverges from the germline segment, which might be a read error. The V gene is TRBV6-1, the J gene TRBJ2-1, with 11 bases aligning to TRBD2. The CDR3 length is 16 residues. Per the germline V gene, CDR1 is MNHNS and CDR2 is SASEGT. CDR3 residues: CASVLVAGGPFYEQSF. DNA for the CDR3: TGTGCCAGCGTCTTAGTAGCGGGAGGGCCGTTCTATGAGCAGTCCTTC.

The sample holds a few counts of this clonotype. The rearrangement links TRBV5-4 to TRBJ2-2; D perhaps matches TRBD1 (5 bases). Germline loops: CDR1 SGHNT, CDR2 YYREEE (reference sequence). The CDR3 spans 13 residues. V lost 4 bases and J 5 bases, leaving 9 bases between the germline ends. CDR3 DNA sequence: TGTGCCAGCAGCCCAGGGTGGACCGGGGAGCTGTTTTTT. This gives the protein CASSPGWTGELFF.

The chain recombines TRBV28 with TRBJ2-7, with 8 bases fitting TRBD1. The germline CDR1 and CDR2 sequences are MDHEN and SYDVKM. V gave up 11 bases and J gave up 5 bases; unmatched junction bases: 11. CDR3 size: 13 residues. This chain's CDR3 is CAAVDRAGHEQYF. The CDR3 DNA reads TGTGCCGCCGTGGACAGGGCGGGCCACGAGCAGTACTTC.

This clonotype was seen many times. This rearrangement joins TRBV11-2 to TRBJ1-5; 9 nucleotides match TRBD1. The V and J ends lost 5 bases and 2 bases, in that order; junction bases with no gene match: 4. CDR1 and CDR2 (germline): SGHAT, FQNNGV. The length of the CDR3 is 15 residues. Here the CDR3 reads CASSRTGDGNQPQHF. The CDR3 nucleotides read TGTGCCAGCAGCAGGACAGGGGATGGCAATCAGCCCCAGCATTTT.

This rearrangement joins TRBV30 to TRBJ2-2; perhaps TRBD2 as D (5 bases). Germline CDR1 is GTSNPN and CDR2 is SVGIG (reference sequence). Trimming left V 2 bases short and J 1 base short, with 14 bases between. This CDR3 is built from 16 residues. The CDR3 loop is CAWSTRVTWNTGELFF. The CDR3 bases are TGTGCCTGGAGTACGAGGGTCACATGGAACACCGGGGAGCTGTTTTTT.

This clonotype was observed once. The final CDR3 position lacks the conserved phenylalanine or tryptophan, pointing to a likely read error. The limits of the CDR3 on the DNA are not certain, so only TCRdb's listed CDR3 is given. This sequence joins TRBV11-2 and TRBJ2-7. Germline CDR1 SGHAT, CDR2 FQNNGV. The length of the CDR3 is 14 amino acids, counting both ends. CDR3 region: CACSLTDGAYEQHS.

The chain uses TRBV6-5 and TRBJ2-2, with no clear D. Germline assignment: CDR1 MNHEY and CDR2 SVGAGI. The CDR3 runs to 14 residues. V lost 0 bases to trimming and J lost 6 bases, with 8 bases between them. This CDR3 reads CASSYSQVAGELFF. DNA of the CDR3: TGTGCCAGCAGTTACTCGCAGGTAGCCGGGGAGCTGTTTTTT.

This chain uses TRBV30 with TRBJ1-1; D call uncertain. This CDR3 is built from 13 residues. The germline V gene encodes CDR1 GTSNPN and CDR2 SVGIG (reference sequence). Trimming took 4 bases from V and 4 from J, leaving 13 bases between them. Here the CDR3 reads CAWTANLSTEAFF. CDR3 DNA: TGTGCCTGGACAGCGAATTTGAGCACTGAAGCTTTCTTT.

This clonotype was observed a few times. The chain employs TRBV4-2 and TRBJ2-1, with TRBD2 identical over 8 bases. Trimming cost V 1 base and J 3 bases; bases outside gene matches: 11. Germline V gene data show CDR1 as LGHNA and CDR2 as YNFKEQ. The CDR3 runs 18 residues. The CDR3 loop is CASSQAYLAGRSYNEQFF. The CDR3 coding sequence is TGTGCCAGCAGCCAAGCGTATCTAGCGGGTCGAAGCTACAATGAGCAGTTCTTC.

The V gene is TRBV11-3, the J gene TRBJ1-1; D is undetermined. With 6 bases removed from V and 1 base from J, the gap between germline ends came to 9 bases. CDR1 is SGHNT, CDR2 YENEEA, per germline. The CDR3 is made up of 13 amino acids. The CDR3: CASSIRGNTEAFF. The CDR3 nucleotides are TGTGCCAGCAGTATCAGAGGGAACACTGAAGCTTTCTTT.

To note about this clonotype: A read error may be the cause here, since a much bigger clone is one base away. V is TRBV29-1 and J is TRBJ2-5, with D uncertain. Germline values: CDR1 SQVTM, CDR2 ANQGSEA. There are 13 residues in the CDR3. V lost 3 bases to trimming and J lost 4 bases, with 12 bases between them. The CDR3 region has the DNA TGCAGCGTTGACGACTCTTCTAGAGAGACCCAGTACTTC. Amino acids: CSVDDSSRETQYF.

The chain has TRBV6-6 and TRBJ1-4; weak D call: TRBD1 (6 bases). Germline V gene lookup returns CDR1 MNHNY and CDR2 SVGAGI (reference sequence). Trimming cost V 1 base and J 6 bases, with 21 bases left between them. This CDR3 is built from 18 residues. The CDR3 sequence: CASSYFIPGAGADEKLFF. The CDR3 DNA reads TGTGCCAGCAGTTACTTCATCCCGGGTGCGGGGGCTGATGAAAAACTGTTTTTT.

Remarks on this clonotype: This may stem from a read error, because a much larger clone lies one nucleotide away. This chain links TRBV6-5 with TRBJ2-3; D might be TRBD2 (6 bases). CDR3 length: 13 residues. Germline loops: CDR1 MNHEY, CDR2 SVGAGI. The CDR3 nucleotides read TGTGCCAGCAGTTACGGGGGGTTAGATATGCAGTATTTT. This codes for CASSYGGLDMQYF.